This T cell receptor (beta chain) was found in a study of blood T cell repertoires in COVID-19. Across the whole study: Sites across the United States, Italy and Spain contributed samples from acute and convalescent COVID-19.

Sequenced by immunoSEQ multiplex PCR; TCRdb stores in-frame clones only, minus some. The sample consists of over 100,000 clones, about 87% of them appearing once. In germline, CDR1 is SGHDT, CDR2 YYEEEE. The CDR3 consists of 8 residues. Between the trimmed V and J ends, which lost 8 bases and 11 bases, there was a span of 7 bases. The sequence derives from a woman in her forties or fifties with acute or convalescent COVID-19. The chain combines TRBV5-6 with TRBJ1-2; D is uncertain. Sequencing used peripheral blood. CDR3 bases: TGTGCCAGGGCGGGGTACACCTTC. Translated: CARAGYTF. The full variable domain, completed using reference TRBV5-6 and TRBJ1-2, is DAGVTQSPTHLIKTRGQQVTLRCSPKSGHDTVSWYQQALGQGPQFIFQYYEEEERQRGNFPDRFSGHQFPNYSSELNVNALLLGDSALYLCARAGYTFGSGTRLTVV.